The clone carrying this T cell receptor beta chain was detected ten times or more. Each sample gave at least 6.5 million isolated PBMCs. This sample was taken from a study of blood T cells in healthy people across ages. J lost 6 bases, V lost 0 bases, and 11 bases had no gene match. CDR1 MGHRA and CDR2 YSYEKL come from the germline V gene. The CDR3 runs 18 residues. A second roughly 6 to 12 cycle PCR used barcoded and J-beta primers. Any given sample supplied a minimum of 2.5 million CDR3-containing paired-end reads. TCRdb analysed the 5' RACE reads with MiXCR anew, one entry per CDR3 protein. Here the sample spans hundreds of thousands of distinct CDR3 sequences, under 35% being singletons.

The receptor was derived from a woman aged 80 or older in good health. Input material: blood. The chain links TRBV4-1 to TRBJ2-3; 11 positions match TRBD2. Here the CDR3 reads CASSQDRSSGGTRDTQYF. CDR3 nucleotides: TGCGCCAGCAGCCAAGATCGATCTAGCGGGGGGACCCGGGATACGCAGTATTTT.